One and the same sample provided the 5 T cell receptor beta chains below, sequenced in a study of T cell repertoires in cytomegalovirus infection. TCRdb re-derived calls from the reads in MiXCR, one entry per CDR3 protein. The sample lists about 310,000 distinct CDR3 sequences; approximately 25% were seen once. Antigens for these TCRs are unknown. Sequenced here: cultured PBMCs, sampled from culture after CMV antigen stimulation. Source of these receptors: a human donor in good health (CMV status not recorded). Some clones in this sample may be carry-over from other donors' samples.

This chain's CDR3 is CASSNRERRETQYF. The CDR3 coding sequence is TGTGCCAGCAGCAATCGGGAGAGGCGAGAGACCCAGTACTTC. The chain combines TRBV5-4 with TRBJ2-5; possibly TRBD2 for D (6 bases). Germline CDR1 SGHNT, CDR2 YYREEE (reference sequence). There are 14 residues in the CDR3. V was clipped by 4 bases and J by 4 bases, with 14 bases between them.

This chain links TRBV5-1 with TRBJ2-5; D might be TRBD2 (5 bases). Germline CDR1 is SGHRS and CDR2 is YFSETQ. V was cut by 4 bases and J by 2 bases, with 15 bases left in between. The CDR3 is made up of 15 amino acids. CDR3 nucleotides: TGCGCCAGCAGCCCCGGGGTGGGAACTCAAGAGACCCAGTACTTC. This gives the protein CASSPGVGTQETQYF. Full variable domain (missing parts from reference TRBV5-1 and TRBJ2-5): KAGVTQTPRYLIKTRGQQVTLSCSPISGHRSVSWYQQTPGQGLQFLFEYFSETQRNKGNFPGRFSGRQFSNSRSEMNVSTLELGDSALYLCASSPGVGTQETQYFGPGTRLLVL.

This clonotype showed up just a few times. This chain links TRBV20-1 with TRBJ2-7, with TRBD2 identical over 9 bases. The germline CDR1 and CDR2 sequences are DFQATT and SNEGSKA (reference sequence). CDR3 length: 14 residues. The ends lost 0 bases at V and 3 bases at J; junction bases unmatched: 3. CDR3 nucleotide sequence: TGCAGTGCTAGAGATGGCGGGAGGGTCTACGAGCAGTACTTC. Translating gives CSARDGGRVYEQYF.

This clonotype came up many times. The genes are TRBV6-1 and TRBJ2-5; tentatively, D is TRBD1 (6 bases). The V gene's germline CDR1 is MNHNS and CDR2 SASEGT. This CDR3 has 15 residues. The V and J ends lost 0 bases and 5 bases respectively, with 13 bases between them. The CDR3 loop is CASSEALRGRETQYF. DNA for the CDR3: TGTGCCAGCAGTGAAGCTCTCAGGGGACGGGAGACCCAGTACTTC.

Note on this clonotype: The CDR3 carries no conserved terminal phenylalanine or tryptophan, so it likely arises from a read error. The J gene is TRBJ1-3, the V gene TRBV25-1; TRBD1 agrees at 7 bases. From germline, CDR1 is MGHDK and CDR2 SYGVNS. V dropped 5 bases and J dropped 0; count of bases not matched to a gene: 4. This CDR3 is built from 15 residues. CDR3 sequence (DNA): TGTGCCAGCAGTACAGGGGCGTTCTCTGGAAACACCATATATTGT. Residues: CASSTGAFSGNTIYC.